This entry features one T cell receptor beta chain sequence. This sample is part of a study of shared T cell receptors in the human thymus. Trimming left V 0 bases short and J 1 base short, with 9 bases between. Germline values: CDR1 LNHNV, CDR2 YYDKDF (reference sequence). The CDR3 contains 15 residues. Sequencing was performed with immunoSEQ multiplex PCR; in TCRdb, only in-frame clones are kept and a portion is missing. The table includes some 760,000 clones, around 85% detected once. The same data also went into a second study, on human thymus T cells. That report notes: Resected material from corrective heart surgery provided the thymus tissue analysed. What appeared biased in thymic and blood repertoires was the usage of V and J genes.

The J gene is TRBJ1-1, the V gene TRBV15; D is unresolved. This TCR was sampled from a girl under three years old with a congenital heart defect. What was sequenced was thymocytes. CDR3 protein: CATSRDHSGNTEAFF. In nucleotides, the CDR3 is TGTGCCACCAGCAGAGATCATTCAGGGAACACTGAAGCTTTCTTT.